This entry lists 8 T cell receptor beta chains sequenced from one sample in a study of Ad26.COV2.S vaccination and SARS-CoV-2 variants. The repertoire was sequenced with immunoSEQ multiplex PCR; TCRdb's copy has only in-frame clones and lacks some. The sample shows over 250,000 clones, over 75% of them seen only once. The treatment here: around 19 received Ad26.COV2.S at low or high dose, single or two shots; roughly five received placebo; per-sample allocation not given. All samples were drawn on day 63, counting from the first vaccine or placebo injection. The source was peripheral blood, collected in a trial of Ad26.COV2.S vaccine versus placebo. The origin of the receptors is a person aged 18-60 years who received the Ad26.COV2.S COVID-19 vaccine or a placebo.

The chain employs TRBV27 and TRBJ1-5; 7 bases fit TRBD1. V lost 3 bases, J lost 1 base, and 3 bases stayed unmatched. Per germline, CDR1 MNHEY and CDR2 SMNVEV (reference sequence). The CDR3 extends over 15 amino acids. The CDR3 DNA reads TGTGCCAGCAGTTTCGCACAGGGGAGCAATCAGCCCCAGCATTTT. Translated: CASSFAQGSNQPQHF.

The gene calls are TRBV3-1 (or the pseudogene TRBV3-2) and TRBJ1-2; D gene unclear. CDR1 is LGHDT, CDR2 YNNKEL, per germline (reference sequence). Trimming removed 0 bases at V and 3 bases at J, with 8 bases between. This CDR3 is built from 14 residues. The CDR3 DNA follows: TGTGCCAGCAGCCAAGATAGTAGTGACTATGGCTACACCTTC. Amino acid sequence: CASSQDSSDYGYTF.

The chain is built from TRBV2 and TRBJ2-2; 10 bases line up with TRBD1. The CDR3 runs 15 residues. Germline lookup yields CDR1 SNHLY and CDR2 FYNNEI. Losses at the gene ends were 8 bases for V and 1 base for J; bases not matched to a gene: 4. CDR3: CASAGDRGNTGELFF. For the CDR3, the DNA is TGTGCCAGCGCCGGGGACAGGGGGAACACCGGGGAGCTGTTTTTT.

This sequence joins TRBV4-2 and TRBJ2-3; D call uncertain. The CDR3 consists of 13 residues. Trimming pared 1 base from V and 6 bases from J, leaving 8 bases between. Germline CDR1 and CDR2: LGHNA and YNFKEQ. The chain's CDR3 is CASSQGAADTQYF. Written as DNA, the CDR3 is TGTGCCAGCAGCCAAGGCGCCGCCGATACGCAGTATTTT.

This clone has only one observation. This chain uses TRBV6-5 with TRBJ1-2; TRBD1 aligns across 8 bases. J gave up 3 bases and V 6 bases, and 9 bases lay outside the gene matches. Germline CDR1 is MNHEY and CDR2 is SVGAGI. This CDR3 spans 15 amino acids. Here the CDR3 reads CASRPQGAPDYGYTF. CDR3 nucleotides: TGTGCCAGCAGACCCCAGGGGGCGCCGGACTATGGCTACACCTTC.

The genes are TRBV19 and TRBJ2-1, with a weak D call TRBD2 (6 bases). Germline CDR1 LNHDA, CDR2 SQIVND (reference sequence). CDR3 length: 15 residues. Trimming cost V 3 bases and J 3 bases, with 12 bases left between them. DNA for the CDR3: TGTGCCAGTAGTATGATTTACGGGGGCTACAATGAGCAGTTCTTC. Translation: CASSMIYGGYNEQFF.

CDR3 sequence (DNA): TGTGCCAGCTCACCACCGCAGCCGGGGGATTACGAGCAGTACTTC. Amino acids: CASSPPQPGDYEQYF. This chain uses TRBV18 with TRBJ2-7; the D gene is possibly TRBD2 (6 bases). The V end lost 0 bases, the J end lost 4 bases, and 13 bases lay between the germline ends. In germline, CDR1 is KGHSH, CDR2 LQKENI. The CDR3 has 15 amino acids.

The chain links TRBV5-1 to TRBJ1-3; 8 positions agree with TRBD1. CDR3 length: 15 amino acids. V was pared by 0 bases and J by 4 bases, with 3 bases of the junction left unmatched. Germline values: CDR1 SGHRS, CDR2 YFSETQ. The CDR3 reads CASSLETGGGNTIYF. In nucleotides, the CDR3 is TGCGCCAGCAGCTTGGAAACAGGGGGAGGAAACACCATATATTTT.